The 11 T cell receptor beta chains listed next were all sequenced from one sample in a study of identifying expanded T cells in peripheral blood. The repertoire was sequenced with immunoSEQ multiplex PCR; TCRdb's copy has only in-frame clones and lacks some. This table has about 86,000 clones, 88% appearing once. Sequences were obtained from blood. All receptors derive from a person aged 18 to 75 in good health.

The CDR3 protein is CASSLRGGPGEAFF. The CDR3 region has the DNA TGTGCCAGCAGCTTAAGGGGGGGGCCTGGTGAAGCTTTCTTT. The V call is TRBV13, the J call TRBJ1-1; D is possibly TRBD1 (6 bases). Germline loops: CDR1 PRHDT, CDR2 FYEKMQ (reference sequence). Trimming removed 2 bases from V and 7 bases from J, with 14 bases in between. The CDR3 totals 14 residues.

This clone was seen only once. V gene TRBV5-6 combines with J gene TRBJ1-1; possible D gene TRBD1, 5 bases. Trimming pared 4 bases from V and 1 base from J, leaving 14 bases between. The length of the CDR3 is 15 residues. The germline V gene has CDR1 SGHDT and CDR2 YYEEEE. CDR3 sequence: CASSPGDGRNTEAFF. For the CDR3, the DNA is TGTGCCAGCAGCCCGGGGGATGGCAGGAACACTGAAGCTTTCTTT.

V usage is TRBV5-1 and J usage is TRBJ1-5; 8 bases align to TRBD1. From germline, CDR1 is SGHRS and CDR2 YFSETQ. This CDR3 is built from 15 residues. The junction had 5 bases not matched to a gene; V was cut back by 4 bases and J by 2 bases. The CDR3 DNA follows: TGCGCCAGCAGCCCTGGGACAGGAGGCAATCAGCCCCAGCATTTT. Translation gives CASSPGTGGNQPQHF.

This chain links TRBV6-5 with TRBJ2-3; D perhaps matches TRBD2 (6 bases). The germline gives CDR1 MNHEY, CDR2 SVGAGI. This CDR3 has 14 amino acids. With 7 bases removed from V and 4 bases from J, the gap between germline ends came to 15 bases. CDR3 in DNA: TGTGCCAGCACTTCCTTAAGGAGGGCAGATACGCAGTATTTT. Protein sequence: CASTSLRRADTQYF.

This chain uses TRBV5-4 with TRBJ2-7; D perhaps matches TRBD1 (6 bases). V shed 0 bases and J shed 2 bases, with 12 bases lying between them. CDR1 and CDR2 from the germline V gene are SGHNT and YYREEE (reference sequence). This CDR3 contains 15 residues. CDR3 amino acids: CASSLVAGATYEQYF. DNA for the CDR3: TGTGCCAGCAGCTTGGTGGCAGGGGCGACCTACGAGCAGTACTTC. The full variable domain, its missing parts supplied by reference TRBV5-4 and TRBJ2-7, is ETGVTQSPTHLIKTRGQQVTLRCSSQSGHNTVSWYQQALGQGPQFIFQYYREEENGRGNFPPRFSGLQFPNYSSELNVNALELDDSALYLCASSLVAGATYEQYFGPGTRLTVT.

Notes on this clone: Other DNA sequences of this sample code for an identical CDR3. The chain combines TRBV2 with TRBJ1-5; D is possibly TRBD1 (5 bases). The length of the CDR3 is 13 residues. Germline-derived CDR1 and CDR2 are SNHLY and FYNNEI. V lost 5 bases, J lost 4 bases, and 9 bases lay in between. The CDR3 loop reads CASSLQGNQPQHF. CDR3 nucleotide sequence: TGTGCCAGCAGTTTGCAGGGTAATCAGCCCCAGCATTTT. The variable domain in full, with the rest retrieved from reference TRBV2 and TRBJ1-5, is EPEVTQTPSHQVTQMGQEVILRCVPISNHLYFYWYRQILGQKVEFLVSFYNNEISEKSEIFDDQFSVERPDGSNFTLKIRSTKLEDSAMYFCASSLQGNQPQHFGDGTRLSIL.

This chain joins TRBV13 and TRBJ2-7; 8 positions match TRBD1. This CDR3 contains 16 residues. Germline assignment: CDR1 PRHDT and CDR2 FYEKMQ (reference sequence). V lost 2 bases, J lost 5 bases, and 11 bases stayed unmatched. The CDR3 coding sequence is TGTGCCAGCAGCTTACGGTTGCAGGGGGCGAGGGACGAGCAGTACTTC. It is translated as CASSLRLQGARDEQYF.

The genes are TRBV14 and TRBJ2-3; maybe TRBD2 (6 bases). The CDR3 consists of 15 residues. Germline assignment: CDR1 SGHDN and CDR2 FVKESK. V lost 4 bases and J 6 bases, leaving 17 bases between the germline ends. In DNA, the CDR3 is TGTGCCAGCAGCCGAGTGCTTAGCGGAATGGATACGCAGTATTTT. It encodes CASSRVLSGMDTQYF.

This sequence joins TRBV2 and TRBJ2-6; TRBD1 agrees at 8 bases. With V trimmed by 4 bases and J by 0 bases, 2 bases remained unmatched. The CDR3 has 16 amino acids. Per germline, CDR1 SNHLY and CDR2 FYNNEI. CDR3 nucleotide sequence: TGTGCCAGCAGTGGGGACAGGCCCTCTGGGGCCAACGTCCTGACTTTC. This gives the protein CASSGDRPSGANVLTF.

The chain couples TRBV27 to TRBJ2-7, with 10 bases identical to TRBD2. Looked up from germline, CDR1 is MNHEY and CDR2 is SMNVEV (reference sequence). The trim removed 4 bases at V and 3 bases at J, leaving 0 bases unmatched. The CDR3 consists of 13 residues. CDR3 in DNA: TGTGCCAGCAGTTGGACTAGCGGCTACGAGCAGTACTTC. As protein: CASSWTSGYEQYF.

The CDR3 DNA reads as TGTGCCAGCAGCCAAGATGGGGTAGCTGGAAACACCATATATTTT. It encodes CASSQDGVAGNTIYF. The V call is TRBV5-8, the J call TRBJ1-3; no clear D. The CDR3 length is 15 residues. The germline CDR1 and CDR2 sequences are SGHTS and YDEGEE. V was shortened by 4 bases and J by 2 bases, with 13 bases between the two germline ends.